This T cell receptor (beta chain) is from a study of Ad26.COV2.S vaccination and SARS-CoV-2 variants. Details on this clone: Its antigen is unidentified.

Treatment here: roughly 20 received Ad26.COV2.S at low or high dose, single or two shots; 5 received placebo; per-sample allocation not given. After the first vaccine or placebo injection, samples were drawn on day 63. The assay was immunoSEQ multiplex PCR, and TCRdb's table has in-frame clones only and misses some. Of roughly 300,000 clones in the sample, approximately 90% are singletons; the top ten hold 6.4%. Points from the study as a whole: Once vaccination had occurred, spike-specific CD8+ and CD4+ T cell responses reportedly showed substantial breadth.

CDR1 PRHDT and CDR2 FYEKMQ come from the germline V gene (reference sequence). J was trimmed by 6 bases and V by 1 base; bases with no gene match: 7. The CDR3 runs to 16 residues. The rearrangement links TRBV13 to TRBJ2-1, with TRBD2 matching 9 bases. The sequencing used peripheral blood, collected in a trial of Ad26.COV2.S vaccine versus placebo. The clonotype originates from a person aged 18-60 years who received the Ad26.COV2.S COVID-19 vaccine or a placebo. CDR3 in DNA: TGTGCCAGCAGCTTAGAGGGACTAGCTCCCTTCAATGAGCAGTTCTTC. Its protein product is CASSLEGLAPFNEQFF. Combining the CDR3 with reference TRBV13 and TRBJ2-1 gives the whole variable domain AAGVIQSPRHLIKEKRETATLKCYPIPRHDTVYWYQQGPGQDPQFLISFYEKMQSDKGSIPDRFSAQQFSDYHSELNMSSLELGDSALYFCASSLEGLAPFNEQFFGPGTRLTVL.